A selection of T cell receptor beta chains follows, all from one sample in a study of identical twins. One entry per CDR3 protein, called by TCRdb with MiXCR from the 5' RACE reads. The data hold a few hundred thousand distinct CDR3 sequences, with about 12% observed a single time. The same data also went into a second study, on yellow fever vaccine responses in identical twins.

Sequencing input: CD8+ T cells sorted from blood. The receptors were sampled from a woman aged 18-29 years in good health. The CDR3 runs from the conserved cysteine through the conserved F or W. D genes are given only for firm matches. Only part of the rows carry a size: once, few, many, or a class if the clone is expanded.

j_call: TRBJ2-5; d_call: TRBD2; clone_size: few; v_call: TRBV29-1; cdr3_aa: CSVEGLAGGETQYF; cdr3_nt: TGCAGCGTTGAAGGACTAGCGGGGGGAGAGACCCAGTACTTC
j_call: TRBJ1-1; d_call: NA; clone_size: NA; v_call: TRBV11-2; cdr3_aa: CASSLTNEAFF; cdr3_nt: TGTGCCAGCAGCTTGACAAATGAAGCTTTCTTT
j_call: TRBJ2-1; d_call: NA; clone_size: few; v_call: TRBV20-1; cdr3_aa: CSAHRDSSYEQFF; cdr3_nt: TGCAGTGCTCACCGGGACTCTTCGTATGAGCAGTTCTTC
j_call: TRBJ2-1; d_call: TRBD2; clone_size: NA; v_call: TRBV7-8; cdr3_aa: CASSLAGLAYYYNEQFF; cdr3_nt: TGTGCCAGCAGCCTAGCCGGACTAGCTTATTATTACAATGAGCAGTTCTTC
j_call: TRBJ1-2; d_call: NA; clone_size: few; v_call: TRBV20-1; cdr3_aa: CSAPSGYGYTF; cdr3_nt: TGCAGTGCCCCATCGGGTTATGGCTACACCTTC
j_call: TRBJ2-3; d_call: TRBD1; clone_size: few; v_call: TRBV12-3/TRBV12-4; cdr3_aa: CASSPDRANTQYF; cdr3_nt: TGTGCCAGCAGTCCAGACAGGGCGAATACGCAGTATTTT
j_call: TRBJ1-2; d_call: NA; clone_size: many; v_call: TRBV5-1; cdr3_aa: CASSVDSGSGYGYTF; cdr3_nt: TGCGCCAGCAGCGTAGACAGTGGCTCGGGTTATGGCTACACCTTC
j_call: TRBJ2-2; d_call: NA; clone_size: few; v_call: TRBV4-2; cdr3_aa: CASSDHRNTGELFF; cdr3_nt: TGTGCCAGCAGCGATCACAGAAACACCGGGGAGCTGTTTTTT
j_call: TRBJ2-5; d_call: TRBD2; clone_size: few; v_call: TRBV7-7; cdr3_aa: CASSLRLAAETQYF; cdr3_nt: TGTGCCAGCAGCTTACGACTAGCGGCAGAGACCCAGTACTTC
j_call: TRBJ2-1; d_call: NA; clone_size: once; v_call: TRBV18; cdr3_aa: CASSPFRGIFYNEQFF; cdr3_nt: TGTGCCAGCTCACCGTTCAGGGGTATATTCTACAATGAGCAGTTCTTC
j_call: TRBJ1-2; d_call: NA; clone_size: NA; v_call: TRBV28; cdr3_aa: CASSFAGTLNYGYTF; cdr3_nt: TGTGCCAGCAGTTTCGCGGGGACTCTTAACTATGGCTACACCTTC
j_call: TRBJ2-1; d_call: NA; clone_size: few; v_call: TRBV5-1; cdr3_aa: CASSLRGGTDNEQFF; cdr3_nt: TGCGCCAGCAGCCTTAGAGGTGGAACCGACAATGAGCAGTTCTTC
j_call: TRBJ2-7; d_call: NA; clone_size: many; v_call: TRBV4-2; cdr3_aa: CASSQDVGSYEQYF; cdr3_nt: TGTGCCAGCAGCCAAGATGTGGGTTCCTACGAGCAGTACTTC
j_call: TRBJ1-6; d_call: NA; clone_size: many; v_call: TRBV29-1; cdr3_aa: CSPGPPKAAYNSPLHF; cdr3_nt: TGCAGCCCCGGTCCACCCAAGGCAGCCTATAATTCACCCCTCCACTTT
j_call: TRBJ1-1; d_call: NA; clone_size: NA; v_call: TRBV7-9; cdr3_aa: CASSPYFF; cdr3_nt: TGTGCCAGCAGCCCCTACTTCTTT
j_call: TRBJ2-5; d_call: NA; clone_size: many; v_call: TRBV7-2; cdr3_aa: CASSLGGGPQETQYF; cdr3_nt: TGTGCCAGCAGCTTAGGAGGCGGGCCTCAAGAGACCCAGTACTTC
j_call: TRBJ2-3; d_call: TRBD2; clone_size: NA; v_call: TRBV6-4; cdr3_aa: CASSEQQSGTDTQYF; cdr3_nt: TGTGCCAGCAGTGAGCAACAGAGCGGGACGGATACGCAGTATTTT
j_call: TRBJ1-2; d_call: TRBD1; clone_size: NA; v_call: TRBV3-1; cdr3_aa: CASSFRDRGNYGYTF; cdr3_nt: TGTGCCAGCAGCTTCCGGGACAGGGGAAACTATGGCTACACCTTC
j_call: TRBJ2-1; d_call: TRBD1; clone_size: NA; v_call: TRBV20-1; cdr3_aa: CSAPEGTGADNEQFF; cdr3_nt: TGCAGTGCCCCTGAAGGGACAGGGGCCGACAATGAGCAGTTCTTC
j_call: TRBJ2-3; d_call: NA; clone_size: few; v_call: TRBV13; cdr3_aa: CASSSGTVVAPGDTQYF; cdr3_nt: TGTGCCAGCAGCTCCGGTACTGTCGTGGCCCCGGGAGATACGCAGTATTTT
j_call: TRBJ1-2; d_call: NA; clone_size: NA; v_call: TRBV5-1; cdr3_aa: CASSLDQTYGYTF; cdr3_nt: TGCGCCAGCAGCTTGGATCAGACCTATGGCTACACCTTC
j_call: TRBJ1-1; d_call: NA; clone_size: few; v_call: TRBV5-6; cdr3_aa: CASNTGNTEAFF; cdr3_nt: TGTGCCAGCAACACAGGGAACACTGAAGCTTTCTTT
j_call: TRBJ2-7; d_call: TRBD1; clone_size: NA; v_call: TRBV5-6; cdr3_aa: CASSFGTGFNEQYF; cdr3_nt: TGTGCCAGCAGCTTCGGGACAGGGTTCAACGAGCAGTACTTC
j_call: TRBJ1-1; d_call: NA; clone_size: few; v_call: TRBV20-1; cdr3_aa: CSARDQGSRYTEAFF; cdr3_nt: TGCAGTGCTAGAGATCAAGGGTCAAGGTACACTGAAGCTTTCTTT
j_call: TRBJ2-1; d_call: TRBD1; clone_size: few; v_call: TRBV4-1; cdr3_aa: CASSLEGTGGPRTDEQFF; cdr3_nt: TGCGCCAGCAGCCTCGAGGGGACAGGGGGCCCCCGGACGGATGAGCAGTTCTTC
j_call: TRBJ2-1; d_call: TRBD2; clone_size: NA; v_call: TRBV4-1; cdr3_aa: CASSHRTSREQFF; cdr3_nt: TGCGCCAGCAGCCATAGGACTAGCAGGGAGCAGTTCTTC
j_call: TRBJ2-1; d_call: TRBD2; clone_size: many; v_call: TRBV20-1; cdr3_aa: CSARDRSGRAVIAYNEQFF; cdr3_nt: TGCAGTGCTAGAGATCGTAGCGGGAGGGCCGTTATAGCCTACAATGAGCAGTTCTTC
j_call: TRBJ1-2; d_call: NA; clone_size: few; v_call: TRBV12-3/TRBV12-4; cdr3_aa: CASSVPAKDGYTF; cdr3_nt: TGTGCCAGCAGTGTCCCGGCCAAGGATGGCTACACCTTC
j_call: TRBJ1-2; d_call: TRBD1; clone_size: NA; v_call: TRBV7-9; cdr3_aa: CASSLAQGQGFYGYTF; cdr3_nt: TGTGCCAGCAGCTTAGCGCAGGGACAGGGTTTTTATGGCTACACCTTC
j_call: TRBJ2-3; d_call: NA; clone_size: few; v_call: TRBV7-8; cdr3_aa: CASSLVVGSYSTDTQYF; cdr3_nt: TGTGCCAGCAGCTTAGTGGTCGGCAGCTACAGCACAGATACGCAGTATTTT
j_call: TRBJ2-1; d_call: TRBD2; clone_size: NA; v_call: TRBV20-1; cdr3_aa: CSATSGGSSYNEQFF; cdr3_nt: TGCAGTGCTACTAGCGGGGGAAGCTCCTACAATGAGCAGTTCTTC
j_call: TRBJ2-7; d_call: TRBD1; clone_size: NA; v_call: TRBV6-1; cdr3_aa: CASRWIGTGNPEQYF; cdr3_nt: TGTGCCAGCAGATGGATCGGGACAGGGAACCCCGAGCAGTACTTC
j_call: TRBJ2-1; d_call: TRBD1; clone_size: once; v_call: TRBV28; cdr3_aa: CASNVDRDDNEQFF; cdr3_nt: TGTGCCAGCAACGTGGACAGGGACGACAATGAGCAGTTCTTC
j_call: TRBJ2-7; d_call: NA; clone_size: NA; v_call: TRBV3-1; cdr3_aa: CASSQSTRGAQAVYEQYF; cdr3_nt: TGTGCCAGCAGCCAATCCACCCGCGGGGCACAGGCAGTCTACGAGCAGTACTTC
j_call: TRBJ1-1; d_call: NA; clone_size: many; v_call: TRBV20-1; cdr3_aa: CSASWGPNTEAFF; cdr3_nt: TGCAGTGCTAGTTGGGGTCCGAACACTGAAGCTTTCTTT
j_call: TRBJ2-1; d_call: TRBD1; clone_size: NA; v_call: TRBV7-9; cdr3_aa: CASSHSPGQGNNEQFF; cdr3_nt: TGTGCCAGCAGCCACAGCCCGGGACAGGGCAACAATGAGCAGTTCTTC
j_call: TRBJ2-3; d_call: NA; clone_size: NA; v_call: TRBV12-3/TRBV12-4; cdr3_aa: CASRRHMEAPDTQYF; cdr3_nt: TGTGCCAGCAGACGTCACATGGAGGCGCCGGATACGCAGTATTTT
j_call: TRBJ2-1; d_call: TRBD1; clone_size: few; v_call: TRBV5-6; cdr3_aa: CASSLGRGRVSYNEQFF; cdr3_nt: TGTGCCAGCAGCTTGGGCAGGGGGCGCGTTTCCTACAATGAGCAGTTCTTC
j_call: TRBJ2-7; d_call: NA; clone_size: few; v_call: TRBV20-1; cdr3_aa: CSARDSLDLREQYF; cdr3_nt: TGCAGTGCTAGAGATAGCCTAGATCTTCGGGAGCAGTACTTC
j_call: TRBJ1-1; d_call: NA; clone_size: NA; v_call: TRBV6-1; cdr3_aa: CASSLGSTGQTEAFF; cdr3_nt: TGTGCCAGCAGTCTGGGGTCAACGGGACAAACTGAAGCTTTCTTT
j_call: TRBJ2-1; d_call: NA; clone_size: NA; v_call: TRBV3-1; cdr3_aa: CASSQVGGATYNEQFF; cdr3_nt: TGTGCCAGCAGCCAGGTGGGGGGGGCCACCTACAATGAGCAGTTCTTC
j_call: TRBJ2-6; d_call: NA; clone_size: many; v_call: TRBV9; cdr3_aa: CASSVVTVDPGANVLTF; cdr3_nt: TGTGCCAGCAGCGTAGTGACAGTCGACCCTGGGGCCAACGTCCTGACTTTC
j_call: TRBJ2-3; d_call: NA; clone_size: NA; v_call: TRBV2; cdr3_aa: CASSESISTDTQYF; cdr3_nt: TGTGCCAGCAGTGAGTCGATTAGTACAGATACGCAGTATTTT
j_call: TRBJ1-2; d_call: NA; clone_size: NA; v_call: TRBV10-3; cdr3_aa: CAISDPGGGMDYGYTF; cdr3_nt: TGTGCCATCAGTGACCCTGGGGGAGGGATGGACTATGGCTACACCTTC
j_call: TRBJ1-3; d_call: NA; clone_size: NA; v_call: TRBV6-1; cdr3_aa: CASSEAEAGNTIYF; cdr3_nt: TGTGCCAGCAGTGAAGCGGAGGCGGGAAACACCATATATTTT
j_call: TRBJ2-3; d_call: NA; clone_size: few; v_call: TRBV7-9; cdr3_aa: CASSPRSFTDTQYF; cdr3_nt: TGTGCCAGCAGCCCCCGGTCGTTCACAGATACGCAGTATTTT
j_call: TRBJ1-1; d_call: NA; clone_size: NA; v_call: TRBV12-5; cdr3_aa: CASGFDKDGVTEAFF; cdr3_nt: TGTGCTAGTGGTTTCGACAAAGATGGAGTCACTGAAGCTTTCTTT
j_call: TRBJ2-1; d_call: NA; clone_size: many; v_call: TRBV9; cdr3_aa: CASSVDGGSSYNEQFF; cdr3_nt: TGTGCCAGCAGCGTAGATGGCGGAAGCTCCTACAATGAGCAGTTCTTC
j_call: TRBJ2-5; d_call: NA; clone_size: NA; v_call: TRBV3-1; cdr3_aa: CASSQEGVHLAETQYF; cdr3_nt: TGTGCCAGCAGCCAAGAGGGGGTTCACTTAGCCGAGACCCAGTACTTC
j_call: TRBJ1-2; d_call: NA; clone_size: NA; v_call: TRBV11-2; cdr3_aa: CASSPFDTYGYTF; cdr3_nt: TGTGCCAGCAGCCCTTTCGACACCTATGGCTACACCTTC
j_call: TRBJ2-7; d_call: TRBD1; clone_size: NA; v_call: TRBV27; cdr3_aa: CASTGQGIGEQYF; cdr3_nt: TGTGCCAGCACCGGACAGGGTATAGGCGAGCAGTACTTC
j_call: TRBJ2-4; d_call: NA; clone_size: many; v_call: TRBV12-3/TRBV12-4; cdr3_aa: CASSSSPKNIQYF; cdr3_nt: TGTGCCAGCAGTTCTAGTCCCAAAAACATTCAGTACTTC
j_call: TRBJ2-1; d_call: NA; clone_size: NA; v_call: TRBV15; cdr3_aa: CATSPRGGAWNEQFF; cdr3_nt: TGTGCCACCAGCCCTAGGGGGGGCGCGTGGAATGAGCAGTTCTTC
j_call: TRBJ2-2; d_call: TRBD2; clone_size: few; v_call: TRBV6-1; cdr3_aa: CASSTAGTSGNTGELFF; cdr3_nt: TGTGCCAGCAGTACGGCTGGGACTAGCGGAAACACCGGGGAGCTGTTTTTT
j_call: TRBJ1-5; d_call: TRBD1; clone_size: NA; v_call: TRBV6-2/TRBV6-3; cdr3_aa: CASSPSDRGCRQPQHF; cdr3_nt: TGTGCCAGCAGTCCCTCGGACAGGGGGTGCCGTCAGCCCCAGCATTTT
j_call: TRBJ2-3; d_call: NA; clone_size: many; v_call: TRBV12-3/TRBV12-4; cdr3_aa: CASTRVGLRTDTQYF; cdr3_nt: TGTGCCAGCACCCGGGTAGGTCTGCGCACAGATACGCAGTATTTT
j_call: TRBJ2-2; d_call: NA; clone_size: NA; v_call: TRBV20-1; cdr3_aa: CSAPWGATGELFF; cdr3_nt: TGCAGTGCACCTTGGGGGGCCACCGGGGAGCTGTTTTTT